The 31 T cell receptor beta chains given below trace back to one sample, sequenced in a study of T cells after yellow fever vaccination. TCRdb re-called the 5' RACE reads through MiXCR, storing one row per CDR3 protein. Of some 500,000 distinct CDR3 sequences in the sample, about 13% were seen once. Sequencing used PBMCs, obtained on the day of the yellow fever booster vaccination. These receptors were obtained from a man younger than 45 who received the YFV17D yellow fever vaccine.

This clonotype has a handful of counts. The chain recombines TRBV20-1 with TRBJ2-7; D gene ambiguous. CDR1 is DFQATT and CDR2 is SNEGSKA in the germline V gene (reference sequence). V was cut by 4 bases and J by 7 bases, with 20 bases left in between. CDR3 length: 14 amino acids. The CDR3 nucleotides read TGCAGTGCTACTCCCCTACTTGCCCCGCTGGAGCAGTACTTC. This sequence encodes CSATPLLAPLEQYF.

This clonotype was detected a few times. V is TRBV29-1 and J is TRBJ2-7, with D perhaps TRBD2 (5 bases). The CDR3 loop spans 16 amino acids. Looked up from germline, CDR1 is SQVTM and CDR2 is ANQGSEA. V shed 6 bases and J shed 0 bases, with 21 bases lying between them. This CDR3 is CSVSKPLSGRSYEQYF. CDR3 DNA sequence: TGCAGCGTCTCCAAACCCCTGAGCGGTCGCTCCTACGAGCAGTACTTC.

The J gene is TRBJ1-3, the V gene TRBV7-2; no firm D call. Trimming pared 3 bases from V and 4 bases from J, leaving 7 bases between. In germline, CDR1 is SGHTA, CDR2 FQGNSA. The CDR3 extends over 13 amino acids. CDR3 protein: CASSFATGNTIYF. For the CDR3, the DNA is TGTGCCAGCAGCTTTGCTACAGGAAACACCATATATTTT.

The gene calls are TRBV27 and TRBJ2-1, with TRBD1 identical over 7 bases. This CDR3 has 17 residues. Germline V lookup: CDR1 MNHEY, CDR2 SMNVEV (reference sequence). Losses at the gene ends were 4 bases for V and 3 bases for J; bases not matched to a gene: 12. The CDR3, as DNA: TGTGCCAGCAGTTCTAGACAGGGTATTTTCGGCTACAATGAGCAGTTCTTC. Residues: CASSSRQGIFGYNEQFF.

The chain recombines TRBV5-1 with TRBJ2-6, with no clear D. CDR1 and CDR2 from the germline V gene are SGHRS and YFSETQ. The CDR3 length is 16 residues. V was clipped by 2 bases and J by 4 bases, with 13 bases between them. In DNA, the CDR3 is TGCGCCAGCAGCTTCCCCCAGCACTCAGGGGCCAACGTCCTGACTTTC. It yields the protein CASSFPQHSGANVLTF.

In its sample, this clonotype was seen a few times. The chain links TRBV7-9 to TRBJ2-1; 16 positions agree with TRBD2. V dropped 4 bases and J dropped 10; count of bases not matched to a gene: 7. Germline CDR1 reads SEHNR; CDR2 reads FQNEAQ (reference sequence). This CDR3 spans 16 amino acids. The CDR3 is CASSSAGLAGGWEQFF. In DNA form, the CDR3 reads TGTGCCAGCAGCTCCGCGGGACTAGCGGGAGGGTGGGAGCAGTTCTTC. The whole variable domain, filled in from reference TRBV7-9 and TRBJ2-1, reads DTGVSQNPRHKITKRGQNVTFRCDPISEHNRLYWYRQTLGQGPEFLTYFQNEAQLEKSRLLSDRFSAERPKGSFSTLEIQRTEQGDSAMYLCASSSAGLAGGWEQFFGPGTRLTVL.

The chain couples TRBV15 to TRBJ2-1, with 7 bases matching TRBD2. The CDR3 length is 17 residues. Germline CDR1 LNHNV, CDR2 YYDKDF (reference sequence). The V gene end was trimmed by 0 bases and the J gene end by 4 bases; junction bases not matched to a gene: 9. The CDR3 nucleotides read TGTGCCACCAGCAGAGACCTCGGGCGGGAGCCTTACAATGAGCAGTTCTTC. Residues: CATSRDLGREPYNEQFF.

This clonotype was detected only a few times. The chain couples TRBV7-8 to TRBJ2-5; D is perhaps TRBD2 (5 bases). This CDR3 has 13 amino acids. Per the germline V gene, CDR1 is SGHVS and CDR2 is FQNEAQ. Between the trimmed V and J ends, which lost 0 bases and 7 bases, there was a span of 9 bases. This CDR3 reads CASSLAREGTQYF. CDR3 coding DNA: TGTGCCAGCAGCTTAGCCCGGGAAGGGACCCAGTACTTC.

The chain has TRBV20-1 and TRBJ2-1; 14 nucleotides agree with TRBD2. Germline V gives CDR1 DFQATT, CDR2 SNEGSKA (reference sequence). V gave up 6 bases and J gave up 4 bases; unmatched junction bases: 17. The CDR3 has 19 amino acids. CDR3 protein: CSAASGLAGEVISYNEQFF. The CDR3 region has the DNA TGCAGTGCGGCCTCGGGACTAGCGGGAGAGGTCATCTCGTACAATGAGCAGTTCTTC.

This clonotype has just a few counts. V gene TRBV7-2 combines with J gene TRBJ2-3; 8 bases line up with TRBD1. CDR1 SGHTA and CDR2 FQGNSA come from the germline V gene. The junction had 7 bases not matched to a gene; V was cut back by 4 bases and J by 1 base. The CDR3 is 16 residues long. The CDR3: CASSSGGGAGTDTQYF. The CDR3 coding sequence is TGTGCCAGCAGCTCAGGGGGCGGGGCGGGCACAGATACGCAGTATTTT.

This clonotype was recorded a few times. The chain links TRBV12-3 or TRBV12-4 to TRBJ2-2; D remains ambiguous. The V end lost 3 bases, the J end lost 7 bases, and 15 bases lay between the germline ends. The CDR3 has 15 residues. The CDR3 bases are TGTGCCAGCAGTTTTAGAGGCCGAAATCTCGGGGAGCTGTTTTTT. Protein product: CASSFRGRNLGELFF.

This clonotype was picked up a small number of times. The chain employs TRBV6-1 and TRBJ2-6, with 7 nucleotides matching TRBD1. In germline, CDR1 is MNHNS, CDR2 SASEGT. The CDR3 runs to 17 residues. Trimming removed 8 bases from V and 0 bases from J; junction bases left unmatched: 10. In DNA form, the CDR3 reads TGTGCCAGCGACGAGGGACAGCCTTTCTCTGGGGCCAACGTCCTGACTTTC. Protein: CASDEGQPFSGANVLTF.

The table lists this clonotype with a few counts. This chain links TRBV20-1 with TRBJ2-7; 8 nucleotides match TRBD1. This CDR3 region has 12 residues. CDR1 DFQATT and CDR2 SNEGSKA come from the germline V gene (reference sequence). The chain's CDR3 is CSAQGATYEQYF. CDR3 in DNA: TGCAGCGCCCAGGGGGCTACCTACGAGCAGTACTTC.

The chain has TRBV5-6 and TRBJ2-5; possible D gene TRBD1, 6 bases. The CDR3 has 16 residues. The ends were cut back, 2 bases at V and 1 base at J, with 15 bases in the middle. Germline V gene sequence: CDR1 SGHDT, CDR2 YYEEEE. The CDR3 nucleotides read TGTGCCAGCAGCTTCAGGCCAGGGGATACCCAAGAGACCCAGTACTTC. Residues: CASSFRPGDTQETQYF.

The DNA for the CDR3 is TGTGCCAGCAATAAGGGACAGGGAACCACAGATACGCAGTATTTT. It encodes CASNKGQGTTDTQYF. The V gene is TRBV3-1, the J gene TRBJ2-3, with TRBD1 identical over 9 bases. Germline V gives CDR1 LGHDT, CDR2 YNNKEL (reference sequence). CDR3 length: 15 amino acids. With V trimmed by 7 bases and J by 2 bases, 7 bases remained unmatched.

The chain uses TRBV15 and TRBJ2-2; D unresolved. CDR1 and CDR2 (germline): LNHNV, YYDKDF (reference sequence). V was shortened by 3 bases and J by 5 bases, with 19 bases between the two germline ends. The CDR3 is 17 residues long. The CDR3 protein is CATSRWAGKAGTGELFF. The DNA of the CDR3 is TGTGCCACCAGCAGGTGGGCTGGGAAGGCCGGGACCGGGGAGCTGTTTTTT.

This clonotype turned up a few times. The chain couples TRBV19 to TRBJ2-3; TRBD2 agrees at 11 bases. Germline values: CDR1 LNHDA, CDR2 SQIVND (reference sequence). There are 15 residues in the CDR3. V lost 6 bases, J lost 5 bases, and 7 bases stayed unmatched. CDR3 sequence: CASSETSGKGDTQYF. CDR3 nucleotide sequence: TGTGCCAGTAGCGAGACTAGCGGGAAAGGAGATACGCAGTATTTT.

The rearrangement uses TRBV7-3 and TRBJ2-5; D is unresolved. The CDR3 contains 13 residues. The ends were cut back, 5 bases at V and 5 bases at J, with 12 bases in the middle. Germline CDR1 and CDR2: SGHTA and FQGTGA. The CDR3 loop is CASSARREETQYF. The CDR3 region has the DNA TGTGCCAGCAGCGCAAGGAGAGAGGAGACCCAGTACTTC.

The chain couples TRBV5-1 to TRBJ2-7, with D maybe TRBD1 (6 bases). In germline, CDR1 is SGHRS, CDR2 YFSETQ. This CDR3 is 11 amino acids long. V lost 4 bases to trimming and J lost 12 bases, with 14 bases between them. CDR3 amino acids: CASSVQGTLYF. In nucleotides, the CDR3 is TGCGCCAGCAGCGTCCAGGGGACACTGTACTTC.

This clonotype came up a few times. The chain uses TRBV6-2 or TRBV6-3 and TRBJ1-1; no clear D gene. Trimming took off 2 bases at V and 3 bases at J, with 4 bases between the two ends. In germline, CDR1 is MNHEY, CDR2 SVGEGT. The CDR3 has 12 residues. As DNA, the CDR3 is TGTGCCAGCAGTTACCAGTACACTGAAGCTTTCTTT. It encodes CASSYQYTEAFF.

The genes are TRBV27 and TRBJ1-4, with 9 bases matching TRBD1. CDR1 and CDR2 from the germline V gene are MNHEY and SMNVEV (reference sequence). CDR3 length: 13 amino acids. Trimming at V came to 2 bases and at J to 15 bases, leaving 7 bases not matched to a gene. CDR3: CASSLPGQGRLFF. Here the CDR3 DNA reads TGTGCCAGCAGTTTACCGGGACAGGGAAGGTTGTTTTTT. The full variable domain, with the rest looked up from reference TRBV27 and TRBJ1-4, is EAQVTQNPRYLITVTGKKLTVTCSQNMNHEYMSWYRQDPGLGLRQIYYSMNVEVTDKGDVPEGYKVSRKEKRNFPLILESPSPNQTSLYFCASSLPGQGRLFFGSGTQLSVL.

This clonotype was observed a few times. The rearrangement joins TRBV9 to TRBJ2-1; 8 bases match TRBD1. V dropped 3 bases and J dropped 6; count of bases not matched to a gene: 2. The CDR3 contains 13 residues. Looked up from germline, CDR1 is SGDLS and CDR2 is YYNGEE. In DNA form, the CDR3 reads TGTGCCAGCAGCGCGACAGGGGTCAATGAGCAGTTCTTC. This sequence encodes CASSATGVNEQFF.

The chain recombines TRBV21-1 with TRBJ2-6; the listed D gene, TRBD2, was not tested against the DNA. TRBV21-1 counts as a pseudogene. This CDR3 has 17 residues. The CDR3 region is CASSKETIYSGANVLTF. DNA of the CDR3: TGTGCCAGCAGCAAAGAGACTATATACTCTGGGGCCAACGTCCTGACTTTC.

This rearrangement joins TRBV27 to TRBJ2-5; no reliable D call. This CDR3 is built from 11 residues. Germline V gene sequence: CDR1 MNHEY, CDR2 SMNVEV (reference sequence). The V end lost 3 bases, the J end lost 13 bases, and 12 bases lay between the germline ends. The CDR3 sequence is CASSFDRQWYF. DNA of the CDR3: TGTGCCAGCAGTTTCGATCGCCAGTGGTACTTC.

The CDR3 DNA sequence: TGCGCCAGCAGCCAAGATGAAGCGGGGCAAGAGACCCAGTACTTC. Translation gives CASSQDEAGQETQYF. The chain employs TRBV4-3 and TRBJ2-5, with 7 bases matching TRBD2. This CDR3 is 15 amino acids long. Trimming removed 0 bases from V and 2 bases from J; junction bases left unmatched: 3. Germline CDR1 reads LGHNA; CDR2 reads YSLEER.

This chain connects TRBV4-2 to TRBJ2-2; D gene uncertain. Between the trimmed V and J ends, which lost 1 base and 5 bases, there was a span of 14 bases. The CDR3 length is 16 residues. Germline values: CDR1 LGHNA, CDR2 YNFKEQ. The CDR3 DNA follows: TGTGCCAGCAGCCAAGTTCGCCCAGGATCGACCGGGGAGCTGTTTTTT. Residues: CASSQVRPGSTGELFF.

There are many counts of this clonotype. The rearrangement uses TRBV7-2 and TRBJ2-1, with 10 bases matching TRBD2. Germline-derived CDR1 and CDR2 are SGHTA and FQGNSA. This CDR3 region has 16 residues. The junction had 12 bases not matched to a gene; V was cut back by 5 bases and J by 8 bases. CDR3 nucleotide sequence: TGTGCCAGCAGCGTATCTCCGAGCGGGAGGGGCGATGAGCAGTTCTTC. Protein sequence: CASSVSPSGRGDEQFF.

This clonotype has a handful of counts. The gene calls are TRBV20-1 and TRBJ2-6; no clear D. In germline, CDR1 is DFQATT, CDR2 SNEGSKA (reference sequence). The V and J ends lost 3 bases and 3 bases respectively, with 9 bases between them. This CDR3 spans 14 amino acids. CDR3: CSASLRGGANVLTF. The CDR3 region has the DNA TGCAGTGCTAGTCTCCGAGGTGGGGCCAACGTCCTGACTTTC.

The rearrangement uses TRBV12-3 or TRBV12-4 and TRBJ1-3, with TRBD1 identical over 8 bases. This CDR3 has 17 residues. After removal of 5 bases from V and 4 bases from J, the junction contained 13 bases not matched to a gene. The CDR3 reads CASSPNLGRGLGNTIYF. For the CDR3, the DNA is TGTGCCAGCAGTCCAAACCTAGGCAGGGGGCTCGGAAACACCATATATTTT.

This clonotype was found a few times. V usage is TRBV25-1 and J usage is TRBJ2-5; D may be TRBD1 (6 bases). The CDR3 is 14 residues long. Germline lookup yields CDR1 MGHDK and CDR2 SYGVNS. The germline V and J ends were trimmed by 3 bases and 0 bases, with 8 bases remaining between them. DNA of the CDR3: TGTGCCAGCAGTGAGGACAGCCACCAAGAGACCCAGTACTTC. The encoded protein is CASSEDSHQETQYF. Full variable domain (outside the CDR3, taken from reference TRBV25-1 and TRBJ2-5): EADIYQTPRYLVIGTGKKITLECSQTMGHDKMYWYQQDPGMELHLIHYSYGVNSTEKGDLSSESTVSRIRTEHFPLTLESARPSHTSQYLCASSEDSHQETQYFGPGTRLLVL.

This clonotype has just a few counts. This rearrangement joins TRBV14 to TRBJ2-7; no reliable D call. Germline CDR1 reads SGHDN; CDR2 reads FVKESK. This CDR3 has 11 residues. V dropped 1 base and J dropped 7 bases, with 5 bases sitting between them. The CDR3 bases are TGTGCCAGCAGCCAAGGAGAAGAGCAGTACTTC. It translates to CASSQGEEQYF. The variable domain in full, completed from reference TRBV14 and TRBJ2-7, reads EAGVTQFPSHSVIEKGQTVTLRCDPISGHDNLYWYRRVMGKEIKFLLHFVKESKQDESGMPNNRFLAERTGGTYSTLKVQPAELEDSGVYFCASSQGEEQYFGPGTRLTVT.